One sample yielded the 32 T cell receptor beta chains listed below, sequenced in a study of blood T cell repertoires in COVID-19. Libraries were prepared by immunoSEQ multiplex PCR; TCRdb keeps only in-frame clonotypes and omits some of them. The sample lists roughly 190,000 clones; around 82% were seen once. The specimen sequenced was peripheral blood. These receptor sequences come from a man in his fifties with active or convalescent COVID-19.

CDR3 in DNA: TGTGCCAGCAGTTACCCCGCTCGGGGCTCCTACGAGCAGTACTTC. Its translation: CASSYPARGSYEQYF. The chain uses TRBV6-2 or TRBV6-3 and TRBJ2-7, with D perhaps matching TRBD2 (5 bases). Germline CDR1 reads MNHEY; CDR2 reads SVGEGT. The V and J ends lost 2 bases and 0 bases respectively, with 11 bases between them. The CDR3 length is 15 residues.

This chain uses TRBV5-4 with TRBJ2-3; 8 nucleotides agree with TRBD2. The germline V gene has CDR1 SGHNT and CDR2 YYREEE (reference sequence). The CDR3 consists of 14 residues. J gave up 3 bases and V 4 bases, and 4 bases lay outside the gene matches. CDR3 region: CASSLSGGTDTQYF. In DNA, the CDR3 is TGTGCCAGCAGCCTCAGCGGGGGAACAGATACGCAGTATTTT.

This clone is a singleton in its sample. The chain recombines TRBV5-1 with TRBJ1-1, with D perhaps matching TRBD1 (6 bases). CDR3 size: 15 residues. V lost 4 bases and J 4 bases, leaving 17 bases between the germline ends. Germline V lookup: CDR1 SGHRS, CDR2 YFSETQ. The CDR3 sequence: CASSVNRVIGTEAFF. CDR3 DNA: TGCGCCAGCAGCGTTAACAGGGTGATAGGCACTGAAGCTTTCTTT. Filled out from reference TRBV5-1 and TRBJ1-1, the complete variable domain reads KAGVTQTPRYLIKTRGQQVTLSCSPISGHRSVSWYQQTPGQGLQFLFEYFSETQRNKGNFPGRFSGRQFSNSRSEMNVSTLELGDSALYLCASSVNRVIGTEAFFGQGTRLTVV.

This clone has only one observation. The J gene is TRBJ2-5, the V gene TRBV7-3, with D tentatively TRBD2 (5 bases). The CDR3 covers 13 residues. Trimming stripped 5 bases from V and 2 bases from J, with 9 bases between. Germline CDR1 SGHTA, CDR2 FQGTGA. The CDR3 loop reads CASSPGLQETQYF. CDR3 DNA: TGTGCCAGCAGCCCCGGACTGCAAGAGACCCAGTACTTC.

The chain joins TRBV5-8 to TRBJ1-1; 7 bases are shared with TRBD1. The germline V gene has CDR1 SGHTS and CDR2 YDEGEE. This CDR3 is built from 14 residues. V dropped 2 bases and J dropped 4; count of bases not matched to a gene: 5. This CDR3 is CASSLTGAGTEAFF. The DNA for the CDR3 is TGTGCCAGCAGCTTAACAGGGGCGGGCACTGAAGCTTTCTTT.

The J gene is TRBJ2-7, the V gene TRBV18, with TRBD2 matching over 10 bases. Per the germline V gene, CDR1 is KGHSH and CDR2 is LQKENI. This CDR3 comprises 15 residues. Trimming took 3 bases from V and 6 from J; bases not matched to a gene: 8. The DNA for the CDR3 is TGTGCCAGCTCACCCGGACTAGCGGTGGTGCGCGAGCAGTACTTC. This translates into CASSPGLAVVREQYF.

In this sample, this clone turned up a few times. The chain carries TRBV4-3 and TRBJ1-2; D remains unclear. The germline gives CDR1 LGHNA, CDR2 YSLEER. This CDR3 region has 15 residues. Trimming pared 4 bases from V and 4 bases from J, leaving 16 bases between. CDR3 nucleotide sequence: TGCGCCAGCAGCCTCGCCTGGACCGAGGGCTATGGCTACACCTTC. It yields the protein CASSLAWTEGYGYTF.

This rearrangement joins TRBV30 to TRBJ1-5, with D tentatively TRBD1 (6 bases). The CDR3 covers 14 residues. The V end was cut by 3 bases, the J end by 2 bases, with 11 bases between. Looked up from germline, CDR1 is GTSNPN and CDR2 is SVGIG (reference sequence). The CDR3 region is CAWSRGRGNQPQHF. The CDR3 coding sequence is TGTGCCTGGAGCAGGGGTCGTGGCAATCAGCCCCAGCATTTT.

This chain links TRBV5-1 with TRBJ1-4; a weak D match, TRBD1 (6 bases). CDR1 and CDR2 from the germline V gene are SGHRS and YFSETQ. Trimming cost V 6 bases and J 6 bases, with 18 bases left between them. This CDR3 spans 15 amino acids. CDR3 in amino acids: CASKERTAADEKLFF. CDR3 sequence (DNA): TGCGCCAGCAAAGAGAGGACAGCCGCAGATGAAAAACTGTTTTTT. The variable domain in full, with the rest retrieved from reference TRBV5-1 and TRBJ1-4, is KAGVTQTPRYLIKTRGQQVTLSCSPISGHRSVSWYQQTPGQGLQFLFEYFSETQRNKGNFPGRFSGRQFSNSRSEMNVSTLELGDSALYLCASKERTAADEKLFFGSGTQLSVL.

The chain has TRBV13 and TRBJ2-1; 10 bases map to TRBD2. This CDR3 contains 16 residues. The junction had 12 bases not matched to a gene; V was cut back by 5 bases and J by 8 bases. From germline, CDR1 is PRHDT and CDR2 FYEKMQ (reference sequence). CDR3 loop: CASSPLSGGAVDEQFF. CDR3 nucleotides: TGTGCCAGCAGCCCCCTGAGCGGGGGGGCCGTTGATGAGCAGTTCTTC.

The chain couples TRBV27 to TRBJ2-5, with TRBD1 identical over 7 bases. The CDR3 contains 14 residues. The junction had 4 bases not matched to a gene; V was cut back by 6 bases and J by 0 bases. Germline assignment: CDR1 MNHEY and CDR2 SMNVEV (reference sequence). CDR3 region: CASRVTGDQETQYF. The CDR3 bases are TGTGCCAGCAGGGTAACAGGGGACCAAGAGACCCAGTACTTC.

This chain connects TRBV15 to TRBJ1-5, with TRBD1 matching over 8 bases. V gave up 2 bases and J gave up 5 bases; unmatched junction bases: 11. Germline loops: CDR1 LNHNV, CDR2 YYDKDF (reference sequence). The CDR3 runs 17 residues. The CDR3 DNA reads TGTGCCACCAGCAGACATCCAGGGGGCGCAGGGCATCAGCCCCAGCATTTT. Amino acids: CATSRHPGGAGHQPQHF.

The chain joins TRBV14 to TRBJ1-6; D remains ambiguous. The CDR3 runs to 13 residues. CDR1 SGHDN and CDR2 FVKESK come from the germline V gene. Trimming cost V 1 base and J 9 bases, with 7 bases left between them. Here the CDR3 DNA reads TGTGCCAGCAGCCAAGTAGATGCTTCACCCCTCCACTTT. Translated: CASSQVDASPLHF.

This chain connects TRBV19 to TRBJ2-1; perhaps TRBD1 as D (7 bases). Trimming removed 2 bases from V and 6 bases from J, with 14 bases in between. CDR1 is LNHDA, CDR2 SQIVND, per germline (reference sequence). The CDR3 has 15 amino acids. The CDR3 region has the DNA TGTGCCAGTAGTATACAGGGGGGAGTGTCCAATGAGCAGTTCTTC. Protein: CASSIQGGVSNEQFF.

This chain connects TRBV5-8 to TRBJ1-1; D gene uncertain. This CDR3 has 15 amino acids. CDR1 SGHTS and CDR2 YDEGEE come from the germline V gene. Trimming took off 3 bases at V and 4 bases at J, with 16 bases between the two ends. The CDR3 nucleotides read TGTGCCAGCAGCTCGGGATCGCTTACCCTCACTGAAGCTTTCTTT. The encoded protein is CASSSGSLTLTEAFF.

This clone was detected only a few times. This rearrangement joins TRBV5-1 to TRBJ2-5; TRBD2 matches 7 bases. The V segment lost 4 bases and the J segment 0 bases; nucleotides outside the gene matches: 6. Germline CDR1 reads SGHRS; CDR2 reads YFSETQ. The CDR3 spans 15 residues. CDR3 DNA: TGCGCCAGCAGCCCCGAGACTAGCCACCAAGAGACCCAGTACTTC. It codes for CASSPETSHQETQYF.

This CDR3 is CASTVATLREKLFF. The CDR3 DNA reads as TGTGCCAGTACAGTAGCGACACTGAGGGAAAAACTGTTTTTT. V is TRBV19 and J is TRBJ1-4, with D unresolved. CDR1 is LNHDA, CDR2 SQIVND, per germline (reference sequence). The CDR3 length is 14 residues. Trimming shortened V by 7 bases and J by 8 bases, and 17 bases separated the two germline ends.

This sequence joins TRBV7-9 and TRBJ2-7; no clear D gene. Germline values: CDR1 SEHNR, CDR2 FQNEAQ (reference sequence). This CDR3 comprises 13 residues. With 2 bases removed from V and 0 bases from J, the gap between germline ends came to 5 bases. CDR3 sequence: CASSLLYSYEQYF. In nucleotides, the CDR3 is TGTGCCAGCAGCTTACTTTACTCCTACGAGCAGTACTTC.

About this clone itself: Other DNA sequences in the sample encode the same CDR3. The J gene is TRBJ1-5, the V gene TRBV29-1, with 7 bases fitting TRBD1. Germline assignment: CDR1 SQVTM and CDR2 ANQGSEA. The CDR3 consists of 14 residues. Losses at the gene ends were 4 bases for V and 0 bases for J; bases not matched to a gene: 3. The CDR3 DNA follows: TGCAGCGTTGGAACAGGGGTTAGCAATCAGCCCCAGCATTTT. Translated, it gives CSVGTGVSNQPQHF.

The rearrangement links TRBV7-2 to TRBJ1-1, with 7 bases matching TRBD1. The V segment lost 1 base and the J segment 7 bases; nucleotides outside the gene matches: 6. This CDR3 region has 14 residues. Looked up from germline, CDR1 is SGHTA and CDR2 is FQGNSA. CDR3 DNA sequence: TGTGCCAGCAGCTTAGAGGGGGCTAGTGATGAAGCTTTCTTT. As protein: CASSLEGASDEAFF. The entire variable domain, with the rest obtained from reference TRBV7-2 and TRBJ1-1, is as follows: GAGVSQSPSNKVTEKGKDVELRCDPISGHTALYWYRQSLGQGLEFLIYFQGNSAPDKSGLPSDRFSAERTGGSVSTLTIQRTQQEDSAVYLCASSLEGASDEAFFGQGTRLTVV.

This sequence joins TRBV2 and TRBJ2-7; 8 positions agree with TRBD2. J was trimmed by 4 bases and V by 7 bases; bases with no gene match: 12. This CDR3 spans 15 amino acids. The germline V gene has CDR1 SNHLY and CDR2 FYNNEI. The CDR3 sequence is CASTLSGIAIYEQYF. CDR3 nucleotide sequence: TGTGCCAGCACCCTTAGCGGGATCGCCATATACGAGCAGTACTTC.

Notes on this clone: In the same sample, other DNA sequences code for this CDR3. The chain joins TRBV7-9 to TRBJ2-7; D is perhaps TRBD2 (5 bases). Trimming removed 4 bases from V and 4 bases from J, with 11 bases in between. The CDR3 is made up of 13 amino acids. The V gene's germline CDR1 is SEHNR and CDR2 FQNEAQ (reference sequence). CDR3 in DNA: TGTGCCAGCAGCTCTGGACTCGTTTACGAGCAGTACTTC. It yields the protein CASSSGLVYEQYF.

The rearrangement joins TRBV4-2 to TRBJ2-1; a weak D match, TRBD2 (7 bases). The CDR3 is 16 amino acids. Germline V gene data show CDR1 as LGHNA and CDR2 as YNFKEQ. Trimming shortened V by 1 base and J by 5 bases, and 15 bases separated the two germline ends. In nucleotides, the CDR3 is TGTGCCAGCAGCCAAGTTACGGGGGGCGAAAACAATGAGCAGTTCTTC. It is translated as CASSQVTGGENNEQFF.

The CDR3 protein is CASSLPGQYEKLFF. Here the CDR3 DNA reads TGTGCCAGCAGCTTACCAGGGCAGTATGAAAAACTGTTTTTT. The chain links TRBV11-2 to TRBJ1-4, with D maybe TRBD1 (5 bases). The V gene's germline CDR1 is SGHAT and CDR2 FQNNGV. The CDR3 is made up of 14 amino acids. Trimming took 2 bases from V and 6 from J, leaving 10 bases between them.

V gene TRBV18 combines with J gene TRBJ1-2; TRBD1 matches at 7 bases. After removal of 4 bases from V and 4 bases from J, the junction contained 9 bases not matched to a gene. The germline gives CDR1 KGHSH, CDR2 LQKENI. The CDR3 extends over 15 amino acids. The CDR3 DNA reads TGTGCCAGCTCACTGAACGAGGGGACAGTCTATGGCTACACCTTC. Amino acid sequence: CASSLNEGTVYGYTF.

The chain employs TRBV19 and TRBJ1-4; 8 bases align to TRBD1. The germline CDR1 and CDR2 sequences are LNHDA and SQIVND (reference sequence). The length of the CDR3 is 16 residues. V lost 3 bases to trimming and J lost 3 bases; unmatched junction nucleotides: 6. The CDR3 is CASSMTGEVANEKLFF. The CDR3 DNA is TGTGCCAGTAGTATGACAGGGGAGGTCGCTAATGAAAAACTGTTTTTT.

This clone was recorded only once. The rearrangement links TRBV10-2 to TRBJ2-3; 12 bases are a match to TRBD2. The CDR3 totals 18 residues. Losses at the gene ends were 2 bases for V and 5 bases for J; bases not matched to a gene: 11. CDR1 and CDR2 from the germline V gene are WSHSY and SAAADI. CDR3 sequence (DNA): TGCGCCAGCAGTGAGACTAGCGGGGGGCCGGGGGTTGGAGATACGCAGTATTTT. It is translated as CASSETSGGPGVGDTQYF.

V gene TRBV5-1 combines with J gene TRBJ2-1, with unresolved D. V lost 5 bases, J lost 4 bases, and 16 bases lay in between. This CDR3 has 15 residues. Germline V gives CDR1 SGHRS, CDR2 YFSETQ. The CDR3 nucleotides are TGCGCCAGCAGGGCTTGGGCAGGCCCTTACAATGAGCAGTTCTTC. Translating gives CASRAWAGPYNEQFF. Full variable domain (rest looked up from reference TRBV5-1 and TRBJ2-1): KAGVTQTPRYLIKTRGQQVTLSCSPISGHRSVSWYQQTPGQGLQFLFEYFSETQRNKGNFPGRFSGRQFSNSRSEMNVSTLELGDSALYLCASRAWAGPYNEQFFGPGTRLTVL.

The V and J genes are TRBV30 and TRBJ1-1; tentative D call: TRBD1 (5 bases). V dropped 2 bases and J dropped 9 bases, with 7 bases sitting between them. Per germline, CDR1 GTSNPN and CDR2 SVGIG (reference sequence). The CDR3 extends over 10 amino acids. The CDR3: CAWSRQQAFF. The CDR3 bases are TGTGCCTGGAGTCGACAGCAAGCTTTCTTT.

The V call is TRBV3-1 (or the pseudogene TRBV3-2), the J call TRBJ1-6, with TRBD1 matching over 7 bases. V shed 4 bases and J 4 bases; nucleotides not matched to a gene: 1. This CDR3 is built from 14 residues. The germline V gene encodes CDR1 LGHDT and CDR2 YNNKEL (reference sequence). The CDR3 region has the DNA TGTGCCAGCAGCCTGGGACAGTATAATTCACCCCTCCACTTT. Its protein is CASSLGQYNSPLHF.

This clone showed up many times. The V gene is TRBV23-1, the J gene TRBJ2-7; 9 bases agree with TRBD1. TRBV23-1 is an open reading frame whose function is uncertain. Germline trimming cut 1 base from V and 3 bases from J; bases unmatched to any gene: 7. The CDR3 sequence is 16 residues long. The CDR3 region is CASSQFWGTGFYEQYF. For the CDR3, the DNA is TGCGCCAGCAGTCAATTTTGGGGGACAGGGTTCTACGAGCAGTACTTC.

The chain has TRBV18 and TRBJ2-7; 9 bases agree with TRBD2. The CDR3 is 16 amino acids. Unmatched junction bases numbered 14, after V lost 6 bases and J lost 5 bases. Per germline, CDR1 KGHSH and CDR2 LQKENI. CDR3 DNA sequence: TGTGCCAGCTCGCCGGGACTAGCCTCTTACGTAGACGAGCAGTACTTC. This gives the protein CASSPGLASYVDEQYF.